Presented here are 21 T cell receptor beta chains from one specimen sequenced in a study of preoperative IRX-2 immunotherapy in early breast cancer. Indicated treatment: preoperative locoregional IRX-2 cytokine immunotherapy. The assay was immunoSEQ multiplex PCR, and TCRdb's table has in-frame clones only and misses some. This table has roughly 43,000 clones, roughly 94% appearing once. The input for sequencing was tumor tissue, taken after IRX-2 immunotherapy. These receptors were obtained from a human donor with breast cancer.

This clone has only a few counts. The chain recombines TRBV5-1 with TRBJ2-5; D call uncertain. The CDR3 runs to 11 residues. In germline, CDR1 is SGHRS, CDR2 YFSETQ. Trimming removed 1 base at V and 5 bases at J, with 3 bases between. The CDR3 region has the DNA TGCGCCAGCAGCTTGATGGAGACCCAGTACTTC. Its translation: CASSLMETQYF.

The rearrangement links TRBV10-3 to TRBJ1-3, with 8 bases identical to TRBD1. V shed 7 bases and J 2 bases; nucleotides not matched to a gene: 4. Germline assignment: CDR1 ENHRY and CDR2 SYGVKD. The CDR3 is 14 amino acids. The CDR3 region has the DNA TGTGCCATCACTTCGGACAGGGCTGGAAACACCATATATTTT. Amino acids: CAITSDRAGNTIYF.

The chain combines TRBV5-6 with TRBJ1-2; the D is unclear. This CDR3 has 10 residues. V was pared by 4 bases and J by 4 bases, with 2 bases between. Germline CDR1 reads SGHDT; CDR2 reads YYEEEE. The CDR3 reads CASSGYGYTF. The DNA for the CDR3 is TGTGCCAGCAGCGGCTATGGCTACACCTTC.

This chain joins TRBV6-5 and TRBJ1-2, with D uncertain. Germline V gene lookup returns CDR1 MNHEY and CDR2 SVGAGI. The CDR3 length is 13 residues. Trimming shortened V by 2 bases and J by 2 bases, and 6 bases separated the two germline ends. CDR3 coding DNA: TGTGCCAGCAGTTACAGGCAGAACTATGGCTACACCTTC. It is translated as CASSYRQNYGYTF.

This clone was observed a single time. The chain employs TRBV2 and TRBJ1-5, with a weak D call TRBD1 (5 bases). V lost 11 bases to trimming and J lost 6 bases, with 17 bases between them. The CDR3 is made up of 13 amino acids. Germline loops: CDR1 SNHLY, CDR2 FYNNEI. For the CDR3, the DNA is TGTGCCGCAAGCTGGGACCTATCTCAGCCCCAGCATTTT. This sequence encodes CAASWDLSQPQHF. Complete variable domain (other parts from reference TRBV2 and TRBJ1-5): EPEVTQTPSHQVTQMGQEVILRCVPISNHLYFYWYRQILGQKVEFLVSFYNNEISEKSEIFDDQFSVERPDGSNFTLKIRSTKLEDSAMYFCAASWDLSQPQHFGDGTRLSIL.

V gene TRBV10-1 combines with J gene TRBJ2-7; D is uncertain. The CDR3 runs 13 residues. V lost 4 bases and J 2 bases, leaving 9 bases between the germline ends. Germline lookup yields CDR1 WNHNN and CDR2 SYGVQD (reference sequence). The CDR3 DNA reads TGCGCCAGCAGTGGGCCAAGTACCTACGAGCAGTACTTC. Protein: CASSGPSTYEQYF.

J is TRBJ2-3 and V is TRBV7-9; 7 nucleotides match TRBD1. Germline V gives CDR1 SEHNR, CDR2 FQNEAQ (reference sequence). The length of the CDR3 is 18 residues. With 1 base clipped from V and 6 bases from J, the junction kept 16 bases outside the gene matches. The CDR3 sequence: CASSLVRAYRGDLDTQYF. In nucleotides, the CDR3 is TGTGCCAGCAGCTTAGTGAGGGCGTACAGGGGCGACCTTGATACGCAGTATTTT.

Concerning this clone: One junction end disagrees with the germline gene, perhaps due to a read error. The V gene is TRBV30, the J gene TRBJ2-7, with D perhaps TRBD2 (5 bases). Germline V gene sequence: CDR1 GTSNPN, CDR2 SVGIG (reference sequence). The CDR3 loop spans 12 amino acids. This CDR3 reads CAGSWTTYEQYF. As DNA, the CDR3 is TGTGCCGGGAGTTGGACGACCTACGAGCAGTACTTC.

V usage is TRBV11-2 and J usage is TRBJ2-7; D remains ambiguous. The V gene lost 5 bases and the J gene lost 2 bases, with 4 bases spanning the gap. CDR1 is SGHAT, CDR2 FQNNGV, per germline. The CDR3 is made up of 11 amino acids. This chain's CDR3 is CASSHAYEQYF. In nucleotides, the CDR3 is TGTGCCAGCAGCCACGCCTACGAGCAGTACTTC.

A word on this clone: Compared with germline, one end of the junction differs, possibly owing to a read error. The CDR3 region has the DNA TGTGCCAGCACACCTGACAGAAACACTGAAGCTTTCTTT. Encoded protein: CASTPDRNTEAFF. The chain recombines TRBV18 with TRBJ1-1; TRBD1 might be the D (5 bases). The CDR3 runs to 13 residues. CDR1 and CDR2 (germline): KGHSH, LQKENI.

The chain joins TRBV19 to TRBJ1-5; D ambiguous. CDR3 length: 16 amino acids. Germline V gives CDR1 LNHDA, CDR2 SQIVND (reference sequence). V lost 1 base and J 0 bases, leaving 10 bases between the germline ends. The CDR3 region is CASSIGTGYSNQPQHF. CDR3 sequence (DNA): TGTGCCAGTAGTATAGGGACGGGCTATAGCAATCAGCCCCAGCATTTT.

V and J are TRBV5-6 and TRBJ1-5; TRBD1 might be the D (5 bases). Germline CDR1 and CDR2: SGHDT and YYEEEE. The CDR3 contains 13 residues. The germline V and J ends were trimmed by 0 bases and 7 bases, with 8 bases remaining between them. CDR3 nucleotide sequence: TGTGCCAGCAGCTTGGCCGGGGGGCAGCCCCAGCATTTT. It yields the protein CASSLAGGQPQHF. Looking up the rest from reference TRBV5-6 and TRBJ1-5 gives the full variable domain: DAGVTQSPTHLIKTRGQQVTLRCSPKSGHDTVSWYQQALGQGPQFIFQYYEEEERQRGNFPDRFSGHQFPNYSSELNVNALLLGDSALYLCASSLAGGQPQHFGDGTRLSIL.

The chain employs TRBV6-1 and TRBJ2-1; D might be TRBD2 (6 bases). The CDR3 totals 12 residues. CDR1 is MNHNS and CDR2 is SASEGT in the germline V gene. Between the trimmed V and J ends, which lost 0 bases and 15 bases, there was a span of 12 bases. The CDR3 region has the DNA TGTGCCAGCAGTGAAGCCGGGAGACAAGGGTTCTTC. This codes for CASSEAGRQGFF.

This clone was picked up one time. The rearrangement links TRBV7-8 to TRBJ2-7; no firm D call. Germline assignment: CDR1 SGHVS and CDR2 FQNEAQ. CDR3 length: 15 amino acids. V was trimmed by 4 bases and J by 4 bases, leaving 17 bases between them. CDR3 in DNA: TGTGCCAGCAGCTCCCGGGCCGTTCAGTGGTACGAGCAGTACTTC. Protein product: CASSSRAVQWYEQYF.

V gene TRBV11-2 combines with J gene TRBJ1-2; D not resolved. CDR1 SGHAT and CDR2 FQNNGV come from the germline V gene. With 5 bases removed from V and 7 bases from J, the gap between germline ends came to 14 bases. The CDR3 consists of 13 residues. Written as DNA, the CDR3 is TGTGCCAGCAGCGTCCGAGACATGTCTGGCTACACCTTC. It is translated as CASSVRDMSGYTF.

The V and J genes are TRBV19 and TRBJ1-5; TRBD1 aligns across 7 bases. Per the germline V gene, CDR1 is LNHDA and CDR2 is SQIVND (reference sequence). V shed 6 bases and J 1 base; nucleotides not matched to a gene: 6. There are 15 residues in the CDR3. CDR3 loop: CASRDRVKSNQPQHF. Written as DNA, the CDR3 is TGTGCCAGTAGAGACAGGGTGAAGAGCAATCAGCCCCAGCATTTT.

The chain uses TRBV11-2 and TRBJ2-7, with D unclear. CDR3 length: 11 amino acids. The V gene lost 4 bases and the J gene lost 3 bases, with 4 bases spanning the gap. CDR1 is SGHAT, CDR2 FQNNGV, per germline. CDR3 residues: CASSSYYEQYF. The DNA of the CDR3 is TGTGCCAGCAGCTCCTACTACGAGCAGTACTTC.

The chain couples TRBV28 to TRBJ2-4; possible D gene TRBD2, 5 bases. CDR3 length equals 14 residues. CDR1 is MDHEN, CDR2 SYDVKM, per germline. V gave up 3 bases and J gave up 0 bases, with 6 bases separating them. The CDR3 is CASSLGVAKNIQYF. The CDR3 bases are TGTGCCAGCAGTTTGGGAGTAGCCAAAAACATTCAGTACTTC.

The chain joins TRBV7-2 to TRBJ2-1; 8 bases match TRBD1. Germline V gene data show CDR1 as SGHTA and CDR2 as FQGNSA. The CDR3 has 16 residues. The V gene end was trimmed by 6 bases and the J gene end by 4 bases; junction bases not matched to a gene: 11. The CDR3, as DNA: TGTGCCAGCAGACCGACCGGGACAGGAGATTACAATGAGCAGTTCTTC. Amino acids: CASRPTGTGDYNEQFF. Filled out from reference TRBV7-2 and TRBJ2-1, the complete variable domain reads GAGVSQSPSNKVTEKGKDVELRCDPISGHTALYWYRQSLGQGLEFLIYFQGNSAPDKSGLPSDRFSAERTGGSVSTLTIQRTQQEDSAVYLCASRPTGTGDYNEQFFGPGTRLTVL.

This clone was seen a single time. This rearrangement joins TRBV13 to TRBJ2-5; D uncertain. CDR1 PRHDT and CDR2 FYEKMQ come from the germline V gene (reference sequence). The CDR3 covers 15 residues. Trimming took 3 bases from V and 4 from J, leaving 15 bases between them. The DNA for the CDR3 is TGTGCCAGCAGCTTGATCTCCCAGGTAGGAGAGACCCAGTACTTC. This translates into CASSLISQVGETQYF.

V is TRBV9 and J is TRBJ2-3; D ambiguous. The germline CDR1 and CDR2 sequences are SGDLS and YYNGEE. The ends were cut back, 3 bases at V and 4 bases at J, with 9 bases in the middle. The CDR3 covers 13 residues. The CDR3 nucleotides are TGTGCCAGCAGCGAGCCTGGGGCAGATACGCAGTATTTT. Its protein is CASSEPGADTQYF. The full variable domain, in which reference TRBV9 and TRBJ2-3 provide the parts outside the CDR3, is DSGVTQTPKHLITATGQRVTLRCSPRSGDLSVYWYQQSLDQGLQFLIQYYNGEERAKGNILERFSAQQFPDLHSELNLSSLELGDSALYFCASSEPGADTQYFGPGTRLTVL.